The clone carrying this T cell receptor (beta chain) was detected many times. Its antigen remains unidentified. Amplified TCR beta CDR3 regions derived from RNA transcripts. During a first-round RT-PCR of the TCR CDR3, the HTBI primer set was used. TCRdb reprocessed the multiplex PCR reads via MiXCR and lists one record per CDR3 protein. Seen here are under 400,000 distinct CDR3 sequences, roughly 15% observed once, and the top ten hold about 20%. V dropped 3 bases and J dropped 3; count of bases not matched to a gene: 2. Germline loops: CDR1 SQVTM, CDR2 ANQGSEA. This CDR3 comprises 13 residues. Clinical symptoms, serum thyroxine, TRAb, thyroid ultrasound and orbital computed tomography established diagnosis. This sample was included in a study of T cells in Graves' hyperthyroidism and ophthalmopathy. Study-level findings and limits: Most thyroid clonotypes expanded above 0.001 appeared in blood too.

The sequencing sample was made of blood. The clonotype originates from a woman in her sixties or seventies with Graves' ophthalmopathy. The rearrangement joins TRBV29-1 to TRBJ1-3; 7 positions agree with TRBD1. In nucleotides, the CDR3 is TGCAGCGTTGAGGCAGGGGGTGGAAACACCATATATTTT. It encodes CSVEAGGGNTIYF.